This T cell receptor (beta chain) emerged from a study of cytomegalovirus exposure and HLA in healthy donors. General study points: Overall, about 160 TCR beta chains were annotated as cytomegalovirus-associated.

The V segment lost 4 bases and the J segment 4 bases; nucleotides outside the gene matches: 5. Germline CDR1 reads SGHRS; CDR2 reads YFSETQ. CDR3 length: 14 residues. Regarding this clone: Its target is not known.

The table came from immunoSEQ multiplex PCR; TCRdb's copy has only in-frame clones and leaves some out. Here the sample spans 150,000 to 250,000 clones, about 81% being singletons. The receptor's source is a woman younger than 45 in good health and CMV-seronegative. The sequenced sample consisted of PBMCs. This chain uses TRBV5-1 with TRBJ2-7, with 10 bases that match TRBD2. The CDR3 DNA sequence: TGCGCCAGCAGCGCGGCAGCGGGGGGGTACGAGCAGTACTTC. Translating gives CASSAAAGGYEQYF.